This TCR beta chain was documented in a study of vaccination and CD4 T cells after COVID-19. This clonotype was counted once. What it binds is not known. Cultured CD4+ T-cell DNA underwent Oncomine TCR Beta short-read sequencing. In TCRdb, the PCR reads were re-called with MiXCR into one record per CDR3 protein. The sample includes about 19,000 distinct CDR3 sequences, about three fifths of them seen just once. Regarding treatment: roughly nine-day PBMC culture with coronavirus spike peptide pools or control peptides (ViraFEST assay). Each well held a few million PBMCs in IL-2 (around 9.7 IU/ml) medium with around 9.4 ug/ml peptide pools. Germline V CDR1 and CDR2: LGHDT, YNNKEL (reference sequence). The CDR3 sequence is 14 residues long. V was clipped by 5 bases and J by 7 bases; unmatched bases: 6.

This clonotype was obtained from a human donor who had recovered from COVID-19. The sample comprised CD4+ T cells from blood, cultured in vitro. The genes are TRBV3-1 and TRBJ2-7, with TRBD1 identical over 12 bases. DNA of the CDR3: TGTGCCAGCAGCACGGGACAGGGGGCCGAAGAGCAGTACTTC. Protein: CASSTGQGAEEQYF.